This is a list of T cell receptor beta chains from one sample in a study of blood T cell repertoires in COVID-19. Data came from immunoSEQ multiplex PCR; TCRdb stores just in-frame clones and leaves some out. The data show tens of thousands of clones, roughly 86% seen once. Sequences were obtained from peripheral blood. Receptor source: a human donor in a cohort sampled during active COVID-19. Each CDR3 is given with its conserved first and last residue. A D gene is named only where the DNA matches it firmly. Only part of the rows carry a size: once, few, many, or a class if the clone is expanded.

CDR3aa: CASTGLESPGETQYF
CDR3nt: TGTGCCAGCACTGGACTAGAGTCGCCTGGGGAGACCCAGTACTTC
v_gene: TRBV9
d_gene: TRBD2
j_gene: TRBJ2-5
abundance: NA
len: 15

CDR3aa: CASSSHEAQPQHF
CDR3nt: TGTGCCAGCAGCTCGCACGAGGCCCAGCCCCAGCATTTT
v_gene: TRBV7-8
d_gene: NA
j_gene: TRBJ1-5
abundance: NA
len: 13

CDR3aa: CASSLTQGRGLNTEAFF
CDR3nt: TGTGCCAGCAGCCTTACCCAAGGAAGGGGATTGAACACTGAAGCTTTCTTT
v_gene: TRBV4-2
d_gene: NA
j_gene: TRBJ1-1
abundance: NA
len: 17

CDR3aa: CASSLSRDTEAFF
CDR3nt: TGTGCCAGCAGTTTAAGCAGGGACACTGAAGCTTTCTTT
v_gene: TRBV12-3/TRBV12-4
d_gene: NA
j_gene: TRBJ1-1
abundance: NA
len: 13

CDR3aa: CAISLDGVNTEAFF
CDR3nt: TGTGCCATCAGCTTGGACGGGGTGAACACTGAAGCTTTCTTT
v_gene: TRBV10-3
d_gene: NA
j_gene: TRBJ1-1
abundance: NA
len: 14

CDR3aa: CASSQGTGLYEQYF
CDR3nt: TGCGCCAGCAGCCAAGGGACAGGACTTTACGAGCAGTACTTC
v_gene: TRBV4-1
d_gene: TRBD1
j_gene: TRBJ2-7
abundance: few
len: 14

CDR3aa: CASMTSGGATDTQYF
CDR3nt: TGTGCCAGTATGACTAGCGGGGGGGCGACAGATACGCAGTATTTT
v_gene: TRBV19
d_gene: TRBD2
j_gene: TRBJ2-3
abundance: NA
len: 15

CDR3aa: CASSLSQGASGYTF
CDR3nt: TGTGCCAGCAGCTTGTCGCAGGGGGCCAGTGGCTACACCTTC
v_gene: TRBV7-2
d_gene: TRBD1
j_gene: TRBJ1-2
abundance: NA
len: 14

CDR3aa: CASSESSGIGDTQYF
CDR3nt: TGCGCCAGCAGTGAGTCGTCAGGAATCGGAGATACGCAGTATTTT
v_gene: TRBV10-1
d_gene: NA
j_gene: TRBJ2-3
abundance: NA
len: 15

CDR3aa: CASSESGYGYTF
CDR3nt: TGTGCCAGCAGTGAGAGCGGGTATGGCTACACCTTC
v_gene: TRBV28
d_gene: NA
j_gene: TRBJ1-2
abundance: NA
len: 12

CDR3aa: CASSPSGSSTDTQYF
CDR3nt: TGTGCCAGCAGTCCTAGCGGATCTAGCACAGATACGCAGTATTTT
v_gene: TRBV9
d_gene: TRBD2
j_gene: TRBJ2-3
abundance: few
len: 15

CDR3aa: CASSYSKLGPYEQYF
CDR3nt: TGTGCCAGCAGTTACTCGAAACTGGGGCCCTACGAGCAGTACTTC
v_gene: TRBV6-6
d_gene: NA
j_gene: TRBJ2-7
abundance: NA
len: 15

CDR3aa: CASSSDYGGYTF
CDR3nt: TGTGCCAGCAGTTCCGATTACGGTGGCTACACCTTC
v_gene: TRBV12-3/TRBV12-4
d_gene: NA
j_gene: TRBJ1-2
abundance: NA
len: 12

CDR3aa: CASSQGPAGYNEQFF
CDR3nt: TGCGCCAGCAGCCAGGGCCCAGCGGGCTACAATGAGCAGTTCTTC
v_gene: TRBV4-3
d_gene: NA
j_gene: TRBJ2-1
abundance: NA
len: 15